A selection of T cell receptor beta chains follows, all from one sample in a study of OX40 agonist ivuxolimab in advanced cancers. The repertoire was sequenced with immunoSEQ multiplex PCR; TCRdb's copy has only in-frame clones and lacks some. This sample carries 46,000 or so clones, 77% of them seen once, and the ten largest clones take 2.6%. The specimen comprised CD4+ or CD8+ T cells sorted from blood, sampled in a trial of the OX40 agonist ivuxolimab. These TCRs come from an adult with an advanced solid tumor such as melanoma, head and neck, liver or kidney cancer. Both conserved end residues are part of each CDR3. A D gene is named only where the DNA matches it firmly. Size is stated for part of the rows, as once, few or many counts, or as a class when the clone is expanded.

j_call v_call clone_size d_call cdr3_nt cdr3_aa
TRBJ2-3 TRBV9 . . TGTGCCAGCAGCGTATTAGGCGGAGGCACAGATACGCAGTATTTT CASSVLGGGTDTQYF
TRBJ1-2 TRBV10-3 . TRBD1 TGTGCCATCAGTGAGTCCGAGGGGGCAATCGGGGGCTACACCTTC CAISESEGAIGGYTF
TRBJ2-7 TRBV2 . TRBD2 TGTGCCAGCAGTCCCGGACTAGCGGGAGGTACGAAGCAGTACTTC CASSPGLAGGTKQYF
TRBJ2-5 TRBV18 . TRBD1 TGTGCCAGCTCACCAGCCGGGACAGGGGGCGCGGGTGAAAAGACCCAGTACTTC CASSPAGTGGAGEKTQYF
TRBJ1-4 TRBV28 . . TGTGCCAGCAGCAGAAACGGGGCCTCCACTAATGAAAAACTGTTTTTT CASSRNGASTNEKLFF
TRBJ2-5 TRBV5-1 . TRBD2 TGCGCCAGCAGCTTGGCCCTTCGCGGGAGTGGCCAAGAGACCCAGTACTTC CASSLALRGSGQETQYF
TRBJ2-1 TRBV10-1 . TRBD2 TGCGCCAGCTCTAGCGGTTTAAAGTTCTTC CASSSGLKFF
TRBJ2-1 TRBV7-2 . TRBD2 TGTGCCAGCAGCTTAAGGACTAGCGGGAGGGCCTCCTACAATGAGCAGTTCTTC CASSLRTSGRASYNEQFF
TRBJ2-1 TRBV5-4 . . TGTGCCAGCAGCTCTCTAGCAAGAAGCTCCTACAATGAGCAGTTCTTC CASSSLARSSYNEQFF
TRBJ1-4 TRBV29-1 . TRBD1 TGCAGCGTAAGGGGGCAGGGTGAAAAACTGTTTTTT CSVRGQGEKLFF
TRBJ1-5 TRBV10-3 . . TGTGCCATCAGTGAGCTAACCACAAATCAGCCCCAGCATTTT CAISELTTNQPQHF
TRBJ1-3 TRBV29-1 . TRBD1 TGCAGCGTTGAGTCGGACAGGGAATTAAACACCATATATTTT CSVESDRELNTIYF
TRBJ1-5 TRBV10-2 . . TGCGCCAGCAGGGGCCAGGAAGGCCAGCCCCAGCATTTT CASRGQEGQPQHF
TRBJ1-1 TRBV19 . . TGTGCCAGTAGTATGGGCCGGGTGGCCACTGAAGCTTTCTTT CASSMGRVATEAFF
TRBJ2-5 TRBV11-2 . . TGTGCCAGCCACTGGAGCCTCCAAGAGACCCAGTACTTC CASHWSLQETQYF
TRBJ2-1 TRBV7-9 . TRBD2 TGTGCCAGCAGCCCAGGCGTGGGACTAACGCAGTTCTTC CASSPGVGLTQFF
TRBJ1-6 TRBV5-1 . . TGCGCCAGCAGCTTGGAAATCGCGGGAAATAATTCACCCCTCCACTTT CASSLEIAGNNSPLHF
TRBJ2-5 TRBV5-1 . TRBD2 TGCGCCAGCAGCCAGACCCCGGGACTAGCGGCCGCAGGGAAGACCCAGTACTTC CASSQTPGLAAAGKTQYF
TRBJ1-1 TRBV30 . . TGTGCCTGGGCGCCCGGGGCGACTGAAGCTTTCTTT CAWAPGATEAFF
TRBJ2-1 TRBV7-6 . . TGTGCCAGCAGGCTCGGGACTTCGGGAAGTGAGCAGTTCTTC CASRLGTSGSEQFF
TRBJ2-5 TRBV6-6 . . TGTGCCAGCAGTTACGCCACAGTAAGAGAGACCCAGTACTTC CASSYATVRETQYF
TRBJ2-7 TRBV28 . . TGTGCCAGCAGAGAGGGCAACTACGAGCAGTACTTC CASREGNYEQYF
TRBJ2-1 TRBV6-5 . TRBD2 TGTGCCAGCAGTTACCAGGGACTAGGCTTCTTC CASSYQGLGFF
TRBJ1-3 TRBV9 . . TGTGCCAGCAGCGTAGGATGGTTATCTGGAAACACCATATATTTT CASSVGWLSGNTIYF
TRBJ2-1 TRBV12-5 . . TGTGCTAGTGGTACCGGCATTAGCTCCTACAATGAGCAGTTCTTC CASGTGISSYNEQFF
TRBJ1-5 TRBV19 . . TGTGCCAGTAGTACAGTATCCCGGGGCCGCAATCAGCCCCAGCATTTT CASSTVSRGRNQPQHF
TRBJ2-1 TRBV5-1 few . TGCGCCAGCAGCTCAGGCCTAGTCCGGATGATCAATGAGCAGTTCTTC CASSSGLVRMINEQFF
TRBJ2-3 TRBV6-5 . . TGTGCCAGCAGCGCCCTTCAGAGTACGCAGTATTTT CASSALQSTQYF
TRBJ2-3 TRBV6-4 . . TGTGCCAGCAGTGACAGGTGGGGGACAGATACGCAGTATTTT CASSDRWGTDTQYF
TRBJ2-7 TRBV6-1 . TRBD1 TGTGCCAGCAGACGGACAGGGAGCTCCTACGAGCAGTACTTC CASRRTGSSYEQYF
TRBJ1-1 TRBV11-2 few . TGTGCCAGCAGTTCGGACCGGGTGGGCACTGAAGCTTTCTTT CASSSDRVGTEAFF
TRBJ2-7 TRBV20-1 few . TGCAGTGCTAGAGCCACCTACGAGCAGTACTTC CSARATYEQYF
TRBJ2-7 TRBV30 few . TGTGCCTGGAGTGGTCCATACGAGCAGTACTTC CAWSGPYEQYF
TRBJ1-5 TRBV5-4 . . TGTGCCAGCAGCTTGGGTACAGGGAGCAATCAGCCCCAGCATTTT CASSLGTGSNQPQHF
TRBJ2-1 TRBV28 . . TGTGCCAGCAGTCCGGACCCCCTCCTTAGTGATTCCTACAATGAGCAGTTCTTC CASSPDPLLSDSYNEQFF
TRBJ1-5 TRBV7-9 few TRBD1 TGTGCCAGCAGCTCCACAGGGGGCAATCAGCCCCAGCATTTT CASSSTGGNQPQHF
TRBJ1-1 TRBV7-3 . TRBD1 TGTGCCAGCGGGTCCGGGACAGGGTATACTGAAGCTTTCTTT CASGSGTGYTEAFF